Following are 18 T cell receptor beta chains from one sample sequenced in a study of T cells in Graves' hyperthyroidism and ophthalmopathy. There were TCR beta CDR3 regions amplified from RNA transcripts. When the TCR CDR3 underwent first-round RT-PCR, the HTBI primer set was used. TCRdb redid the calling of the multiplex PCR reads with MiXCR, one entry per CDR3 protein. Altogether approximately 400,000 distinct CDR3 sequences are present, 14% being singletons, with the ten largest covering around 10%. The sequencing sample was made of blood. All receptors derive from a woman aged 60 to 75 with Graves' hyperthyroidism.

This clonotype was counted a few times. V gene TRBV2 combines with J gene TRBJ2-7; D not certain. The germline V gene encodes CDR1 SNHLY and CDR2 FYNNEI. The ends were cut back, 6 bases at V and 7 bases at J, with 10 bases in the middle. The CDR3 totals 11 residues. DNA for the CDR3: TGTGCCAGCAGCCCCTTTTTGGAGCAGTACTTC. Translation gives CASSPFLEQYF. The variable domain in full, completed from reference TRBV2 and TRBJ2-7, reads EPEVTQTPSHQVTQMGQEVILRCVPISNHLYFYWYRQILGQKVEFLVSFYNNEISEKSEIFDDQFSVERPDGSNFTLKIRSTKLEDSAMYFCASSPFLEQYFGPGTRLTVT.

This clonotype came up many times. The chain carries TRBV6-2 or TRBV6-3 and TRBJ2-1, with 8 nucleotides matching TRBD2. The ends lost 6 bases at V and 2 bases at J; junction bases unmatched: 6. Germline V lookup: CDR1 MNHEY, CDR2 SVGEGT. There are 15 residues in the CDR3. CDR3 region: CASSRGGSAYNEQFF. The CDR3 nucleotides read TGTGCCAGCAGCCGGGGGGGATCTGCCTACAATGAGCAGTTCTTC.

This clonotype showed up many times. This chain links TRBV18 with TRBJ2-3; 10 positions match TRBD1. The CDR3 spans 15 residues. Germline values: CDR1 KGHSH, CDR2 LQKENI. J lost 3 bases, V lost 2 bases, and 2 bases had no gene match. CDR3 in DNA: TGTGCCAGCTCACCAAGACAGGGGGCGACAGATACGCAGTATTTT. Residues: CASSPRQGATDTQYF.

This clonotype came up many times. J is TRBJ1-1 and V is TRBV18; 8 nucleotides line up with TRBD1. The junction had 7 bases not matched to a gene; V was cut back by 3 bases and J by 10 bases. The CDR3 sequence is 13 residues long. Germline assignment: CDR1 KGHSH and CDR2 LQKENI. CDR3 DNA sequence: TGTGCCAGCTCACCGGACAGGGCCGGGCGAGCTTTCTTT. As protein: CASSPDRAGRAFF.

The sample holds a few counts of this clonotype. The rearrangement uses TRBV7-9 and TRBJ2-7; D is undetermined. Trimming took off 5 bases at V and 0 bases at J, with 11 bases between the two ends. The CDR3 covers 14 residues. Germline loops: CDR1 SEHNR, CDR2 FQNEAQ (reference sequence). In DNA form, the CDR3 reads TGTGCCAGCAGCCCCCTCAGAAACTCCTACGAGCAGTACTTC. Its translation is CASSPLRNSYEQYF.

The table lists this clonotype with many counts. V and J are TRBV11-2 and TRBJ1-1; D ambiguous. Germline V lookup: CDR1 SGHAT, CDR2 FQNNGV. The CDR3 sequence is 15 residues long. Trimming shortened V by 5 bases and J by 5 bases, and 18 bases separated the two germline ends. In DNA form, the CDR3 reads TGTGCCAGCAGCCCCACCCTCTGGCTGGGGACTGAAGCTTTCTTT. Its translation: CASSPTLWLGTEAFF.

The V call is TRBV10-2, the J call TRBJ1-1, with no clear D. Trimming took off 8 bases at V and 5 bases at J, with 15 bases between the two ends. CDR3 length: 13 amino acids. Germline assignment: CDR1 WSHSY and CDR2 SAAADI. The CDR3 DNA reads as TGCGCCAGCGGAGTAGAAGGGAGTACTGAAGCTTTCTTT. It is translated as CASGVEGSTEAFF.

In this sample, this clonotype turned up many times. The chain joins TRBV11-2 to TRBJ2-7, with a tentative D call TRBD2 (5 bases). Trimming took off 1 base at V and 0 bases at J, with 10 bases between the two ends. The CDR3 contains 15 residues. Germline lookup yields CDR1 SGHAT and CDR2 FQNNGV. CDR3 DNA: TGTGCCAGCAGCTTAGTTCTGCGGGTCTCCTACGAGCAGTACTTC. This codes for CASSLVLRVSYEQYF.

In its sample, this clonotype was seen many times. V and J are TRBV7-2 and TRBJ2-5; 8 bases match TRBD2. The CDR3 runs to 14 residues. Germline lookup yields CDR1 SGHTA and CDR2 FQGNSA. With V trimmed by 5 bases and J by 6 bases, 8 bases remained unmatched. The DNA for the CDR3 is TGTGCCAGCAGCGCTCAGCGGGAGATACAGACCCAGTACTTC. Its translation: CASSAQREIQTQYF.

The chain is built from TRBV20-1 and TRBJ2-3; TRBD2 matches 13 bases. Trimming took 5 bases from V and 5 from J; bases not matched to a gene: 7. CDR3 length equals 15 residues. CDR1 and CDR2 from the germline V gene are DFQATT and SNEGSKA (reference sequence). CDR3 DNA sequence: TGCAGTGCTCCCGGACTAGCGGGAGTTGGAGATACGCAGTATTTT. Translating gives CSAPGLAGVGDTQYF.

This clonotype was seen ten or more times. The V and J genes are TRBV15 and TRBJ2-1; 7 nucleotides line up with TRBD2. The length of the CDR3 is 15 residues. V lost 3 bases, J lost 7 bases, and 9 bases stayed unmatched. Germline CDR1 LNHNV, CDR2 YYDKDF (reference sequence). The CDR3 DNA reads as TGTGCCACCAGCAGGGCGTTGGGAGCGGGGAATGAGCAGTTCTTC. This gives the protein CATSRALGAGNEQFF.

This clonotype has a count of ten or more. The genes are TRBV20-1 and TRBJ2-3, with D uncertain. V gave up 8 bases and J gave up 0 bases, with 12 bases separating them. CDR3 length equals 13 residues. Germline V gene data show CDR1 as DFQATT and CDR2 as SNEGSKA (reference sequence). The CDR3 DNA follows: TGCAGTACGGAGTCCTCTAGCACAGATACGCAGTATTTT. As protein: CSTESSSTDTQYF.

In regard to this clonotype: It may be a read error: a sequence one base away is much more abundant. The CDR3 loop is CATSRAGGRNTEASF. The CDR3 bases are TGTGCCACCAGCAGAGCCGGGGGGAGGAACACTGAAGCTTCCTTT. The genes are TRBV15 and TRBJ1-1; perhaps TRBD1 as D (5 bases). The CDR3 totals 15 residues. Germline V gene sequence: CDR1 LNHNV, CDR2 YYDKDF (reference sequence).

This clonotype has a count of ten or more. V is TRBV20-1 and J is TRBJ2-1; 8 positions agree with TRBD1. Germline V gives CDR1 DFQATT, CDR2 SNEGSKA (reference sequence). This CDR3 spans 12 amino acids. Unmatched junction bases numbered 4, after V lost 4 bases and J lost 8 bases. CDR3 nucleotides: TGCAGTGCTACGGGACAGGTGGATGAGCAGTTCTTC. Its protein product is CSATGQVDEQFF.

This clonotype occurred a few times. The V gene is TRBV18, the J gene TRBJ2-7, with D uncertain. The V end was cut by 2 bases, the J end by 5 bases, with 10 bases between. The CDR3 runs to 13 residues. In germline, CDR1 is KGHSH, CDR2 LQKENI. The CDR3 nucleotides are TGTGCCAGCTCACCAGGGTTTAGGGACGAGCAGTACTTC. It yields the protein CASSPGFRDEQYF.

This clonotype was counted at least ten times. The chain has TRBV7-3 and TRBJ2-3; D may be TRBD2 (5 bases). Between the trimmed V and J ends, which lost 4 bases and 6 bases, there was a span of 11 bases. The germline V gene has CDR1 SGHTA and CDR2 FQGTGA. CDR3 length: 13 residues. CDR3 amino acids: CASSSTRDDTQYF. CDR3 nucleotides: TGTGCCAGCAGCTCTACTAGAGACGATACGCAGTATTTT. Full variable domain (remainder filled in from reference TRBV7-3 and TRBJ2-3): GAGVSQTPSNKVTEKGKYVELRCDPISGHTALYWYRQSLGQGPEFLIYFQGTGAADDSGLPNDRFFAVRPEGSVSTLKIQRTERGDSAVYLCASSSTRDDTQYFGPGTRLTVL.

About this clonotype itself: A much larger clone sits a single nucleotide away, making a read error possible. This chain links TRBV18 with TRBJ2-7; the match to TRBD2 covers 10 bases. V gave up 0 bases and J gave up 6 bases; unmatched junction bases: 8. From germline, CDR1 is KGHSH and CDR2 LQKENI. This CDR3 region has 16 residues. For the CDR3, the DNA is TGTGCCAGCTCACCACCGACCTCTAGCGGGAGCTTCGAGCAGTACTTC. Translating it yields CASSPPTSSGSFEQYF.

This clonotype was observed many times. The chain links TRBV28 to TRBJ2-5; 9 bases are a match to TRBD1. The CDR3 length is 15 residues. Germline V gene lookup returns CDR1 MDHEN and CDR2 SYDVKM. V shed 4 bases and J 4 bases; nucleotides not matched to a gene: 7. The CDR3 region has the DNA TGTGCCAGCAGTTCCCCCTCGACAGGGGGAGAGACCCAGTACTTC. Translation: CASSSPSTGGETQYF.